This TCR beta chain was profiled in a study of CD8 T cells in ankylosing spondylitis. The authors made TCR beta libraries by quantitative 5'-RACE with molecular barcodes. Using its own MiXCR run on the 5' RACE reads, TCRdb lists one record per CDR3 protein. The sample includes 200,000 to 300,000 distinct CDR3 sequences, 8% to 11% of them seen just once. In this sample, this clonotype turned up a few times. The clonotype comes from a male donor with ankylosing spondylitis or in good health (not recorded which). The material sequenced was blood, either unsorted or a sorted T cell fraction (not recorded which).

CDR3 sequence: CASSPGGPSTDTQYF. CDR3 bases: TGTGCCAGCAGCCCAGGGGGTCCTAGCACAGATACGCAGTATTTT. The rearrangement links TRBV12-3 or TRBV12-4 to TRBJ2-3; 7 positions match TRBD1. The length of the CDR3 is 15 residues. V was pared by 6 bases and J by 0 bases, with 6 bases of the junction left unmatched.